The rows below give T cell receptor beta chains drawn from one sample of a study of T cell responses to AZD1222 COVID-19 vaccine. Generated by immunoSEQ multiplex PCR, the TCRdb table keeps only in-frame clones and is missing some. The data contain approximately 67,000 clones, 83% of them singletons. Material: peripheral blood, obtained 28 days after the second AZD1222 dose. These receptors came from an adult who received the AZD1222 COVID-19 vaccine. The CDR3 runs from the conserved cysteine through the conserved F or W. The order of the fields is clone size, J gene, D gene, V gene, CDR3 DNA, CDR3 protein. A D gene is named only where the DNA matches it firmly. Clone size is given for some rows only: seen once, a few or many times, or a class if the clone is expanded.

- | TRBJ1-1 | - | TRBV3-1/TRBV3-2 | TGTGCCAGCAGCCAGTCTGACAGGCCGAACACTGAAGCTTTCTTT | CASSQSDRPNTEAFF
- | TRBJ2-5 | - | TRBV7-9 | TGTGCCAGCAGCGAGGCCAACCAAGAGACCCAGTACTTC | CASSEANQETQYF
- | TRBJ1-4 | - | TRBV6-4 | TGTGCCAACCTTTGGAGGGAAGGGGCAACTAATGAAAAACTGTTTTTT | CANLWREGATNEKLFF
- | TRBJ1-1 | - | TRBV6-5 | TGTGCCAGCAGCTCGGGACAAGCGAACACTGAAGCTTTCTTT | CASSSGQANTEAFF
- | TRBJ2-7 | TRBD2 | TRBV3-1/TRBV3-2 | TGTGCCAGCAGCCAAGAAGGAGGGACTATCTACGAGCAGTACTTC | CASSQEGGTIYEQYF
- | TRBJ1-4 | - | TRBV6-5 | TGTGCCAGCAGCGAGACTAGGGGCGCGGGAGAAAAACTGTTTTTT | CASSETRGAGEKLFF
- | TRBJ1-4 | - | TRBV28 | TGTGCCAGCAGTTTAGTAGGGGGAAATGAAAAACTGTTTTTT | CASSLVGGNEKLFF
- | TRBJ1-6 | - | TRBV28 | TGTGCCAGCAGTCTAATCGGGGCTGCCGGGTCACCCCTCCACTTT | CASSLIGAAGSPLHF
- | TRBJ1-5 | - | TRBV6-5 | TGTGCCAGCAATGGGCTGGGGTCGCGGATTCAGCCCCAGCATTTT | CASNGLGSRIQPQHF
- | TRBJ2-1 | TRBD2 | TRBV11-3 | TGTGCCAGCAGCCAGTCTGGACTAGCGGGGGGCCAGCCGTTCTTC | CASSQSGLAGGQPFF
few | TRBJ1-5 | - | TRBV6-5 | TGTGCCAGCAGCCCCAGACAGGATAGCAATCAGCCCCAGCATTTT | CASSPRQDSNQPQHF
once | TRBJ1-1 | TRBD1 | TRBV19 | TGTGCCAGTAGTGGGACAGGGGGCGTTACTGAAGCTTTCTTT | CASSGTGGVTEAFF
- | TRBJ2-7 | - | TRBV18 | TGTGCCAGCTCACCCGGGCTACAGGGCGGTAGCTCCTACGAGCAGTACTTC | CASSPGLQGGSSYEQYF
- | TRBJ1-4 | - | TRBV5-1 | TGCGCCAGCAGCCTAGTACCGGGTGAAAAACTGTTTTTT | CASSLVPGEKLFF
- | TRBJ1-5 | - | TRBV19 | TGTGCCAGTAGTATGCAAGGGGGTGGGCAGCCCCAGCATTTT | CASSMQGGGQPQHF
- | TRBJ2-1 | - | TRBV2 | TGTGCCAGCACTCGGACTGCCCGGGAGCAGTTCTTC | CASTRTAREQFF
- | TRBJ2-7 | - | TRBV6-5 | TGTGCCACCCGAGCCAGTTCCTACGAGCAGTACTTC | CATRASSYEQYF
- | TRBJ2-1 | - | TRBV5-4 | TGTGCCAGCAGCACTTTAGCGAGTAGCTCCTACAATGAGCAGTTCTTC | CASSTLASSSYNEQFF
- | TRBJ1-3 | - | TRBV6-5 | TGTGCCAGCAGTTACCGTCTCTTGTCTGCAGGAAACACCATATATTTT | CASSYRLLSAGNTIYF
once | TRBJ2-7 | TRBD2 | TRBV7-2 | TGTGCCAGCAGCTTCCGGACTAGCGGCTTCGAGCAGTACTTC | CASSFRTSGFEQYF
- | TRBJ1-5 | - | TRBV4-3 | TGCGCCAGCAGCCAAGATCGAGGGGGGCAACATCAGCCCCAGCATTTT | CASSQDRGGQHQPQHF
once | TRBJ2-1 | - | TRBV5-6 | TGTGCCAGCAGCTTGAGCGGTAGCACCCCCTACAATGAGCAGTTCTTC | CASSLSGSTPYNEQFF
- | TRBJ2-7 | TRBD1 | TRBV7-2 | TGTGCCAGCAGCCCCCCGGGACAGACCTACGAGCAGTACTTC | CASSPPGQTYEQYF
many | TRBJ1-6 | - | TRBV5-4 | TGTGCCAGCAGCTTGGAACAGGGCTATACTTCACCCCTCCACTTT | CASSLEQGYTSPLHF
- | TRBJ1-1 | - | TRBV5-1 | TGCGCCAGCAGCTTGGGCGGGGGGAACACTGAAGCTTTCTTT | CASSLGGGNTEAFF
few | TRBJ1-4 | - | TRBV28 | TGTGCCAGCAGTCCCCCCCTAACGGGGAGTGAAAAACTGTTTTTT | CASSPPLTGSEKLFF
- | TRBJ2-3 | TRBD2 | TRBV11-2 | TGTGCCAGCAGCTCCATGGCGGGGGGCACAGATACGCAGTATTTT | CASSSMAGGTDTQYF
- | TRBJ2-3 | - | TRBV7-9 | TGTGCCAGCAGCTTAAGTATATTCGTTACAGATACGCAGTATTTT | CASSLSIFVTDTQYF
- | TRBJ2-1 | TRBD2 | TRBV7-9 | TGTGCCAGCAGCTTACCCGCTAGCGGGGGGACCCTAAACAATGAGCAGTTCTTC | CASSLPASGGTLNNEQFF
- | TRBJ1-1 | TRBD1 | TRBV5-6 | TGTGCCAGCAGCTGGGGACAGGGCGAAGCTTTCTTT | CASSWGQGEAFF
few | TRBJ1-5 | - | TRBV6-5 | TGTGCCAGCAAACGGGGGGATCAGCCCCAGCATTTT | CASKRGDQPQHF
- | TRBJ2-5 | - | TRBV7-9 | TGTGCCAGCAGCCGCGCAGGTACAGAGACCCAGTACTTC | CASSRAGTETQYF
- | TRBJ1-2 | - | TRBV19 | TGTGCCAGTAGTAGTCAGGTTACTAACTATGGCTACACCTTC | CASSSQVTNYGYTF
- | TRBJ1-3 | TRBD1 | TRBV6-5 | TGTGCCAGCAGCCTACAGGGGGCGGCTGGAAACACCATATATTTT | CASSLQGAAGNTIYF
- | TRBJ2-7 | TRBD2 | TRBV27 | TGTGCCAGCAGTTTCCGCCCGGGACTAGCCTCCTACGAGCAGTACTTC | CASSFRPGLASYEQYF
- | TRBJ1-5 | - | TRBV3-1/TRBV3-2 | TGTGCCAGCAGCCAGGCGGCCAGGGACAATCAGCCCCAGCATTTT | CASSQAARDNQPQHF